This T cell receptor beta chain was sequenced in a study of shared clonotypes between healthy human individuals. Notes on the study in general: Sampling covered blood only; tissue repertoires likely differ.

The CDR3 loop spans 15 amino acids. Germline CDR1 MNHEY, CDR2 SVGAGI. V was pared by 2 bases and J by 7 bases, with 17 bases between. As for this clone: Its antigen is as yet unknown.

Assay execution took place at the deep level. The data were produced by immunoSEQ multiplex PCR, yet TCRdb's version contains in-frame clones alone and is incomplete. In the table there are about 2,100,000 clones, more than 85% of which are singletons. Naive-designated CD8 cells lacked CD45RO, were positively enriched for CCR7, and omitted terminally differentiated effector memory CD45RA+ cells. All of the donors resided in Nashville, Tennessee, and each was a Caucasian adult. The chain joins TRBV6-5 to TRBJ1-2; D may be TRBD1 (6 bases). The sample consisted of naive CD8+ T cells from PBMCs. This receptor was obtained from a man younger than 35 in good health. Some clones in this sample may be carry-over from other donors' samples. The CDR3 sequence: CASSYTRTGLGGYTF. Written as DNA, the CDR3 is TGTGCCAGCAGTTACACTCGAACAGGGCTCGGTGGCTACACCTTC.